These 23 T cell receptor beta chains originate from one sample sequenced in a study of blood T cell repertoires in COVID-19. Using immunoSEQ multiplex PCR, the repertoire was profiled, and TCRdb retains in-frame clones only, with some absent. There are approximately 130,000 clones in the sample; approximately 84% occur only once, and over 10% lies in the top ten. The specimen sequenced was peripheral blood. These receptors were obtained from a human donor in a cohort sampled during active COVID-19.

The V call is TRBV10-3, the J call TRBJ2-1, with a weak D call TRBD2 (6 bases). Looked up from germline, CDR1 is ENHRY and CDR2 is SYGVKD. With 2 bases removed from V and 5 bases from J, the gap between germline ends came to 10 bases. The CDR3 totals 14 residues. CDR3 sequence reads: CAISERWGDNEQFF. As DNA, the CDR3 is TGTGCCATCAGTGAGCGGTGGGGGGACAATGAGCAGTTCTTC.

The CDR3 here is CASSLAGFSGGELFF. CDR3 DNA: TGTGCCAGCAGCTTGGCCGGGTTCTCGGGCGGGGAGCTGTTTTTT. The chain employs TRBV5-4 and TRBJ2-2; D is undetermined. Germline CDR1 is SGHNT and CDR2 is YYREEE (reference sequence). Trimming took 0 bases from V and 7 from J, leaving 13 bases between them. CDR3 length: 15 residues.

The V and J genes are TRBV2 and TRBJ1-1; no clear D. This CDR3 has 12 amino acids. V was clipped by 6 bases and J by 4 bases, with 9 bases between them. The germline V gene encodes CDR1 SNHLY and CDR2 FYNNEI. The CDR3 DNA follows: TGTGCCAGCAGCCCCCGGGGCACTGAAGCTTTCTTT. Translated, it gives CASSPRGTEAFF.

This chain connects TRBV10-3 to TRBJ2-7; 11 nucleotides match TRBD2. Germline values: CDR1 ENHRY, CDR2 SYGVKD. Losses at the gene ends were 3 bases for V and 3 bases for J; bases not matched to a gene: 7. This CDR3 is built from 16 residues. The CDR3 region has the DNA TGTGCCATCAGTGAACCGACTAGCGGGAAACTCTACGAGCAGTACTTC. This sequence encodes CAISEPTSGKLYEQYF.

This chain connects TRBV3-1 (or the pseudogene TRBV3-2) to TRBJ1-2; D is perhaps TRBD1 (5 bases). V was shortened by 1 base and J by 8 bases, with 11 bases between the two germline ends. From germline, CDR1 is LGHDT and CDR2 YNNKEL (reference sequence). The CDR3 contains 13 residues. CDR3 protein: CASSQVTGRGYTF. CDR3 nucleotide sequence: TGTGCCAGCAGCCAAGTAACAGGCCGGGGCTACACCTTC.

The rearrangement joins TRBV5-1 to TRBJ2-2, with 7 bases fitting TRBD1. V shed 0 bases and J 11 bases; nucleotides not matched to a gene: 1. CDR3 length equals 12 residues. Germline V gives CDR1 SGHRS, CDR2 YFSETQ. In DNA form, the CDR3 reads TGCGCCAGCAGCTTGGACAGGGGAGAGCTGTTTTTT. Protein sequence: CASSLDRGELFF.

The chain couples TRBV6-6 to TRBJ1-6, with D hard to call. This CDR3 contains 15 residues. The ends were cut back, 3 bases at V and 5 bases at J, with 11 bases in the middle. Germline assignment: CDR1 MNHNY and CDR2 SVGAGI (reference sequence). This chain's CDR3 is CASSYRETHNSPLHF. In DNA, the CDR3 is TGTGCCAGCAGTTATAGGGAGACCCATAATTCACCCCTCCACTTT.

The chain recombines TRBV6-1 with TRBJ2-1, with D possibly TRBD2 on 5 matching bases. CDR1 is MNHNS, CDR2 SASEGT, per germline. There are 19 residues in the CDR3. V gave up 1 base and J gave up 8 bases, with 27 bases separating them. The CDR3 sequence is CASSEGVMGLRGISHEQFF. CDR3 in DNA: TGTGCCAGCAGTGAAGGCGTAATGGGTCTCCGGGGAATTAGCCATGAGCAGTTCTTC.

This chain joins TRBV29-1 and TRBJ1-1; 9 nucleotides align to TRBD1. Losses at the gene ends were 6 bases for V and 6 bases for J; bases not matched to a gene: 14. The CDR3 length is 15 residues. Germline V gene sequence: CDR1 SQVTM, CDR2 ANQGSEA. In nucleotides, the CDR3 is TGCAGCGTCTCGGACAGGGGTCGTATAGGCGCTGAAGCTTTCTTT. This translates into CSVSDRGRIGAEAFF.

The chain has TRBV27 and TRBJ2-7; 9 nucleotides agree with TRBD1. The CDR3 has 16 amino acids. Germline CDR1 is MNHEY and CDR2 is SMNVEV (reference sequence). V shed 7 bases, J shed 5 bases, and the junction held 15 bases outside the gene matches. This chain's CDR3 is CASKPEAGQGAHEQYF. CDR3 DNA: TGTGCCAGCAAACCAGAGGCGGGACAGGGAGCCCACGAGCAGTACTTC.

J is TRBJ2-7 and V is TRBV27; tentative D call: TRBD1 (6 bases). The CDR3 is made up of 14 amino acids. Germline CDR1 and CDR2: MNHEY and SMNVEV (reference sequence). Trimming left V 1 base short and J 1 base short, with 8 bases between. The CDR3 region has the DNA TGTGCCAGCAGTTTATACGGACAGTCCTACGAGCAGTACTTC. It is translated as CASSLYGQSYEQYF.

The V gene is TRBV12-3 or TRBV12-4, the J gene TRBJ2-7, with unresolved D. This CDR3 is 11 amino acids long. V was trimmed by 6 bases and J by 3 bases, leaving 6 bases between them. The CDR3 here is CASSLGYEQYF. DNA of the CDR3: TGTGCCAGCAGCCTCGGCTACGAGCAGTACTTC.

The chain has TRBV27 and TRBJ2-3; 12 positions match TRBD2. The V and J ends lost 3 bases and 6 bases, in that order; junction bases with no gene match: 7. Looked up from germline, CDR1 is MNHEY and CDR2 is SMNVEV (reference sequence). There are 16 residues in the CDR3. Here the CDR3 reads CASSFISSGGADTQYF. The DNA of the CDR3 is TGTGCCAGCAGTTTCATATCTAGCGGGGGGGCCGATACGCAGTATTTT.

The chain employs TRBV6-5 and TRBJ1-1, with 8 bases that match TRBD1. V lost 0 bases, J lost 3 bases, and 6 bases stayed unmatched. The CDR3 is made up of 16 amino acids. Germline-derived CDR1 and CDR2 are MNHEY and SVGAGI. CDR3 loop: CASSYSAGGMDTEAFF. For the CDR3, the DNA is TGTGCCAGCAGTTACTCGGCAGGGGGCATGGACACTGAAGCTTTCTTT.

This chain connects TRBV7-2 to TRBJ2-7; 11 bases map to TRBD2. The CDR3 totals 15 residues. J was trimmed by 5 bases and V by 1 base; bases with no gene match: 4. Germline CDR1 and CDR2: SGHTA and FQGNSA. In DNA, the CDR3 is TGTGCCAGCAGCTTAGTGGCTAGCGGGGGGAACGAGCAGTACTTC. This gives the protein CASSLVASGGNEQYF.

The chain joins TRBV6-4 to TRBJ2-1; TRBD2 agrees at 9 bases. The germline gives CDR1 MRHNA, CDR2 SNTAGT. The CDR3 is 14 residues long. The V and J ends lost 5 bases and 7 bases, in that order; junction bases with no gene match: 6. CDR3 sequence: CASSYDSGGNEQFF. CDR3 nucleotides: TGTGCCAGCAGTTATGATAGCGGGGGTAATGAGCAGTTCTTC.

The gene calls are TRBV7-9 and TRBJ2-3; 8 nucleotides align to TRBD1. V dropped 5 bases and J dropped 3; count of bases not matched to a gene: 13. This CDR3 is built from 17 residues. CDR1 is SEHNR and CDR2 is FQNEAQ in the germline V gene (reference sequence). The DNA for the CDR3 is TGTGCCAGCAGCAGCCCTTGGACAGGGCAAGGTACAGATACGCAGTATTTT. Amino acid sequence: CASSSPWTGQGTDTQYF. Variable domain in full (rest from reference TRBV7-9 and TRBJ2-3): DTGVSQNPRHKITKRGQNVTFRCDPISEHNRLYWYRQTLGQGPEFLTYFQNEAQLEKSRLLSDRFSAERPKGSFSTLEIQRTEQGDSAMYLCASSSPWTGQGTDTQYFGPGTRLTVL.

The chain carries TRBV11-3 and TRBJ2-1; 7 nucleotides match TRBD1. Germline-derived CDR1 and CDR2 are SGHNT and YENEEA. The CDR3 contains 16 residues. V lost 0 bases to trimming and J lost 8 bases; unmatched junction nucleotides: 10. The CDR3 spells CASSLDYATGAYEQFF. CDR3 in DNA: TGTGCCAGCAGCTTAGATTACGCCACAGGGGCGTATGAGCAGTTCTTC. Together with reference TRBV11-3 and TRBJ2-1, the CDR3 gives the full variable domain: EAGVVQSPRYKIIEKKQPVAFWCNPISGHNTLYWYLQNLGQGPELLIRYENEEAVDDSQLPKDRFSAERLKGVDSTLKIQPAELGDSAVYLCASSLDYATGAYEQFFGPGTRLTVL.

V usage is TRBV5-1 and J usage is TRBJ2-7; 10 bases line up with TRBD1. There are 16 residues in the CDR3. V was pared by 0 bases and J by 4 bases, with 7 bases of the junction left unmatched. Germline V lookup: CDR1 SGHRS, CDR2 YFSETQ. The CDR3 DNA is TGCGCCAGCAGCTTGGCCATCGACAGGGGGCTGTACGAGCAGTACTTC. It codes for CASSLAIDRGLYEQYF.

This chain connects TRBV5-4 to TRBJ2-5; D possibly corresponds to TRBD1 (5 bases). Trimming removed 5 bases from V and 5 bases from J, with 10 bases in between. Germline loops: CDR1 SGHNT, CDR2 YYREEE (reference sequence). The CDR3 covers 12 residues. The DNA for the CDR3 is TGTGCCAGCAGTTTACCAGGGGAGACCCAGTACTTC. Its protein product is CASSLPGETQYF.

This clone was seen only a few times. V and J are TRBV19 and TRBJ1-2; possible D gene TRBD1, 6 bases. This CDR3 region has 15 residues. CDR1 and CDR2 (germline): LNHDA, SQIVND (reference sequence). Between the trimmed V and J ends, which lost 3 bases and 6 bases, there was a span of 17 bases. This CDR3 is CASSIPGQFGDGYTF. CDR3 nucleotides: TGTGCCAGTAGTATCCCAGGACAGTTTGGCGATGGCTACACCTTC. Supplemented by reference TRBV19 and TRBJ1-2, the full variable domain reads DGGITQSPKYLFRKEGQNVTLSCEQNLNHDAMYWYRQDPGQGLRLIYYSQIVNDFQKGDIAEGYSVSREKKESFPLTVTSAQKNPTAFYLCASSIPGQFGDGYTFGSGTRLTVV.

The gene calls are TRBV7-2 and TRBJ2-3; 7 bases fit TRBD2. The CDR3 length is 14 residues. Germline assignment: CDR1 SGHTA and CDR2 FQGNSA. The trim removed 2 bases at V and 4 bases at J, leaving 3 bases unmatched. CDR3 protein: CASSLPGGPDTQYF. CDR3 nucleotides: TGTGCCAGCAGCTTACCGGGAGGCCCAGATACGCAGTATTTT. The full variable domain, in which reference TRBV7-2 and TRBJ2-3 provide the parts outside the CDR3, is GAGVSQSPSNKVTEKGKDVELRCDPISGHTALYWYRQSLGQGLEFLIYFQGNSAPDKSGLPSDRFSAERTGGSVSTLTIQRTQQEDSAVYLCASSLPGGPDTQYFGPGTRLTVL.

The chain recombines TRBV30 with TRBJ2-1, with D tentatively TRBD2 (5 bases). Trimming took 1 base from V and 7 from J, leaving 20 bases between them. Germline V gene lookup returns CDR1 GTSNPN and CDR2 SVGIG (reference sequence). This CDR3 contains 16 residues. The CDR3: CAWSATGLNGWNEQFF. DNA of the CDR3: TGTGCCTGGAGTGCCACCGGACTTAACGGGTGGAATGAGCAGTTCTTC.